This is a list of T cell receptor beta chains from one sample in a study of CD8+ T cells in alopecia areata. The table came from immunoSEQ multiplex PCR; TCRdb's copy has only in-frame clones and leaves some out. The sample has a few hundred thousand clones, around two fifths seen once. The sample here was CD4+ T cells sorted from blood, taken around week 31, from a patient treated with tofacitinib. These receptors originate from a human donor with alopecia areata. CDR3s include the opening cysteine and the closing phenylalanine or tryptophan. Clone sizes are given selectively: once, few, many, or a class where the clone is expanded.

v_call	clone_size	j_call	cdr3_aa
TRBV6-5	.	TRBJ1-2	CASAPGQANYGYTF
TRBV30	.	TRBJ1-5	CAWSDSTMSQPQHF
TRBV7-2	many	TRBJ2-7	CASSLDGQVAYEQYF
TRBV10-2	.	TRBJ1-2	CASTEGSVPDYGYTF
TRBV30	.	TRBJ1-1	CAWSEVSWRDTEAFF
TRBV7-9	.	TRBJ1-1	CASSLRTGLRYTEAFF
TRBV6-5	few	TRBJ1-3	CASKTGTNSGNTIYF
TRBV18	.	TRBJ2-3	CASSRDSVSTDTQYF
TRBV30	.	TRBJ1-2	CAWSVGQWGYTF
TRBV25-1	.	TRBJ2-7	CASSGGTDSYEQYF
TRBV20-1	.	TRBJ2-3	CSAPTRDTQYF
TRBV19	few	TRBJ1-2	CASRSVQASNYGYTF
TRBV19	many	TRBJ2-1	CASSISGRYNEQFF
TRBV5-4	.	TRBJ2-7	CASSSGNSYEQYF
TRBV6-1	.	TRBJ2-6	CASSVLQGAPNVLTF
TRBV27	few	TRBJ1-2	CASSKSGGAYGYTF
TRBV7-8	.	TRBJ1-1	CASTQNTLNTEAFF
TRBV30	.	TRBJ2-7	CAWQTGAYEQYF
TRBV4-1	.	TRBJ1-5	CASSLGQGNNQPQHF
TRBV9	few	TRBJ1-5	CASSVGVGVNQPQHF
TRBV7-3	.	TRBJ2-1	CASSSTSSNEQFF
TRBV25-1	.	TRBJ2-5	CASSKTGGGETQYF
TRBV2	.	TRBJ2-2	CASSRDGDRTGELFF
TRBV2	.	TRBJ2-4	CASSPDRGPGNIQYF
TRBV4-1	.	TRBJ2-1	CASSPGLARSSYNEQFF
TRBV2	.	TRBJ2-1	CASSTFRAAKYNEQFF
TRBV29-1	few	TRBJ1-2	CSVDRQGGYTF
TRBV20-1	.	TRBJ1-2	CSARMGGGYTF
TRBV27	.	TRBJ1-2	CASRKSGREYGYTF
TRBV9	.	TRBJ2-3	CASSPPGGRTDTQYF
TRBV4-2	.	TRBJ2-3	CASSQDSGRVRTDTQYF
TRBV25-1	.	TRBJ2-3	CASSLLASDTQYF
TRBV25-1	.	TRBJ1-2	CASSGGTGKVSSVGYTF
TRBV19	few	TRBJ1-1	CASSNQGGTEAFF
TRBV4-1	.	TRBJ2-5	CASSPTAHKETQYF
TRBV5-4	.	TRBJ2-7	CASSLGQGAYEQYF
TRBV5-4	.	TRBJ2-3	CASSHQGGADTQYF
TRBV10-2	.	TRBJ2-7	CASNLAGDQGQYF
TRBV30	.	TRBJ2-3	CAWSSGLADTQYF
TRBV29-1	few	TRBJ1-1	CSVSRGPEAFF
TRBV6-5	.	TRBJ2-7	CASSSPGLADYEQYF
TRBV14	.	TRBJ1-2	CASSQDQGWGYTF
TRBV5-6	once	TRBJ2-7	CASSRPGTGNHEQYF